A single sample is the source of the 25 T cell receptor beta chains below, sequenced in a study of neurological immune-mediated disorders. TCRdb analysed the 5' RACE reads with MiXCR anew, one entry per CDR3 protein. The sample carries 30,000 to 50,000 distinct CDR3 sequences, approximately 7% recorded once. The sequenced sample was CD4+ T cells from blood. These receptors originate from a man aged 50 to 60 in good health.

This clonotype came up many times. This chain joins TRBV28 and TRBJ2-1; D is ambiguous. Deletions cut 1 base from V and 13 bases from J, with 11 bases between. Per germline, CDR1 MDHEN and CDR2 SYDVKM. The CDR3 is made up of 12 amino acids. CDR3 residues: CASSLYVGTQFF. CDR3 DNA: TGTGCCAGCAGTTTATACGTGGGTACCCAGTTCTTC.

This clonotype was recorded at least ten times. The CDR3 here is CSANRQLRGEKLFF. CDR3 nucleotides: TGCAGTGCTAACCGACAGCTAAGGGGTGAAAAACTGTTTTTT. The chain joins TRBV20-1 to TRBJ1-4; possibly TRBD1 for D (5 bases). CDR3 length: 14 residues. The germline V and J ends were trimmed by 4 bases and 7 bases, with 16 bases remaining between them. Germline loops: CDR1 DFQATT, CDR2 SNEGSKA (reference sequence).

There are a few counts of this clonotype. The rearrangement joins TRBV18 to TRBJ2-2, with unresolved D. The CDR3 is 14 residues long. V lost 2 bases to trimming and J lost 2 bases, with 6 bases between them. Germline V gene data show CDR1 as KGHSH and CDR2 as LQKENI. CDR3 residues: CASSPFRNTGELFF. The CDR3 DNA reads TGTGCCAGCTCACCATTCCGAAACACCGGGGAGCTGTTTTTT.

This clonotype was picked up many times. CDR3 nucleotides: TGTGCCAGCAGGACCCGGGCACAGGCCAATAGCAATCAGCCCCAGCATTTT. Translated: CASRTRAQANSNQPQHF. This sequence joins TRBV6-2 or TRBV6-3 and TRBJ1-5, with D perhaps matching TRBD1 (5 bases). Trimming shortened V by 6 bases and J by 0 bases, and 18 bases separated the two germline ends. The germline gives CDR1 MNHEY, CDR2 SVGEGT. The CDR3 length is 17 residues.

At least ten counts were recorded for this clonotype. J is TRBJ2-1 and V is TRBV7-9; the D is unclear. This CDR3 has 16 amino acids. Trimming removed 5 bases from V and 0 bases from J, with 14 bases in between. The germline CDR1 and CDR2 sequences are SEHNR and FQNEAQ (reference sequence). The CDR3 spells CASSPRSQTSYNEQFF. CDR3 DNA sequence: TGTGCCAGCAGCCCCAGGTCCCAGACCTCCTACAATGAGCAGTTCTTC.

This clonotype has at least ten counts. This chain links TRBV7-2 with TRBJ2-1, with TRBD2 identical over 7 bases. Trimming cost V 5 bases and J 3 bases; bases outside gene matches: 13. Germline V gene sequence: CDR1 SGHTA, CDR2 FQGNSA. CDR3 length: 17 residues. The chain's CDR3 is CASSPSLAGAGYNEQFF. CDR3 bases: TGTGCCAGCAGCCCATCCCTGGCGGGAGCGGGCTACAATGAGCAGTTCTTC.

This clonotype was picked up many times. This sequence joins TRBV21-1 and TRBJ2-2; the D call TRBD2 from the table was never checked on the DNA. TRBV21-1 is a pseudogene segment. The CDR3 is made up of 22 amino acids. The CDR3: CATRDGRGSGTVAPSNTGELFF. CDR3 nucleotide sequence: TGTGCCACCAGGGATGGAAGGGGTAGCGGGACTGTCGCTCCGTCGAACACCGGGGAGCTGTTTTTT.

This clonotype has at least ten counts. CDR3 sequence: CASSYSGLAGEPYQETQYF. The DNA of the CDR3 is TGTGCCAGCAGTTACTCAGGACTAGCGGGAGAACCGTACCAAGAGACCCAGTACTTC. The gene calls are TRBV6-2 or TRBV6-3 and TRBJ2-5, with TRBD2 matching 13 bases. After removal of 0 bases from V and 0 bases from J, the junction contained 7 bases not matched to a gene. The germline V gene encodes CDR1 MNHEY and CDR2 SVGEGT. CDR3 length: 19 amino acids.

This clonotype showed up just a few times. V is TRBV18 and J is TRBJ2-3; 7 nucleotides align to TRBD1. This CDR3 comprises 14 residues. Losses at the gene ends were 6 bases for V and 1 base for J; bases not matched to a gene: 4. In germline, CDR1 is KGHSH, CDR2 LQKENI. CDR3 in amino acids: CASSSGTGTDTQYF. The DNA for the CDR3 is TGTGCCAGCTCGTCCGGGACAGGCACAGATACGCAGTATTTT.

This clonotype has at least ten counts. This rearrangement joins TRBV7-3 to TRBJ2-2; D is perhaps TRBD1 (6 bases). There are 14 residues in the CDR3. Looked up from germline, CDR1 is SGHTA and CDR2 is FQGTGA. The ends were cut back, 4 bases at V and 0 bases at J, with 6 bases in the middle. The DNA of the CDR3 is TGTGCCAGCAGCTCAGGGGCGAACACCGGGGAGCTGTTTTTT. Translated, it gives CASSSGANTGELFF.

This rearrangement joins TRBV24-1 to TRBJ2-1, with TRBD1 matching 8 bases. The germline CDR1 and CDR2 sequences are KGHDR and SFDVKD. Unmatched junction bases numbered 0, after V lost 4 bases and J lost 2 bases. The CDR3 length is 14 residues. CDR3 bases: TGTGCCACCAGTGACAGGGGGCCCTACAATGAGCAGTTCTTC. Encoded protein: CATSDRGPYNEQFF.

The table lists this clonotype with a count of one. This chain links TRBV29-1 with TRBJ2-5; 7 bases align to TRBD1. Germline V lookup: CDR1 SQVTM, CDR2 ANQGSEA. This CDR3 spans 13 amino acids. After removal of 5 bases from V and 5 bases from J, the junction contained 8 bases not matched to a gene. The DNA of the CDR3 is TGCAGCGTTACAGGGGTTTTAATGGAGACCCAGTACTTC. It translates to CSVTGVLMETQYF.

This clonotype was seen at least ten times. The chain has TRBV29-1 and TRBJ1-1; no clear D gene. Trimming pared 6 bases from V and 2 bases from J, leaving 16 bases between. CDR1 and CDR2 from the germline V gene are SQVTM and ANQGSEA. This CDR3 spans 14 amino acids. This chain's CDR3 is CSVALKRANTEAFF. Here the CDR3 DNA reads TGCAGCGTGGCACTTAAGAGAGCTAACACTGAAGCTTTCTTT.

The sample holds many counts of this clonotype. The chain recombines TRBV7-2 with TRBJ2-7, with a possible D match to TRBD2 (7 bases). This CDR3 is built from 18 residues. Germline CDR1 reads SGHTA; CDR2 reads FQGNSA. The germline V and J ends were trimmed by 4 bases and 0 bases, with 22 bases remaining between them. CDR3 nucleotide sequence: TGTGCCAGCAGCTCTAGGGGGAGGGAGCCGGCTAGCTCCTACGAGCAGTACTTC. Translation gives CASSSRGREPASSYEQYF.

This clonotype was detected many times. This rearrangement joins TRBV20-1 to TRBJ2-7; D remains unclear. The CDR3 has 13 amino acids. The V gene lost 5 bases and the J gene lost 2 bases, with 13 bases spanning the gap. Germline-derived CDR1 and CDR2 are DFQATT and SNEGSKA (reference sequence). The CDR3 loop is CSAPVSETYEQYF. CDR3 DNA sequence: TGCAGTGCTCCCGTCAGCGAGACCTACGAGCAGTACTTC.

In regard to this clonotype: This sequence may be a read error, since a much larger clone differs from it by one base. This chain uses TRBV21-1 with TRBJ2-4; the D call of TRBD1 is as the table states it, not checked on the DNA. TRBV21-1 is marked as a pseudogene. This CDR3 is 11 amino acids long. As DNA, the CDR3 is TGTGCCAGCAGCACTGAGAGGACAGGGGACTTC. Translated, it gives CASSTERTGDF.

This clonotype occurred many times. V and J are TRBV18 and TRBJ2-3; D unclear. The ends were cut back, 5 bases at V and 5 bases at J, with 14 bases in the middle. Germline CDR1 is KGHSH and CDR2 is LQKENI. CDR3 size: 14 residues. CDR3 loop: CASSFSLAGDTQYF. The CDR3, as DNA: TGTGCCAGCTCATTTAGCCTCGCCGGAGATACGCAGTATTTT. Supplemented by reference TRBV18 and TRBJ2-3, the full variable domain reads NAGVMQNPRHLVRRRGQEARLRCSPMKGHSHVYWYRQLPEEGLKFMVYLQKENIIDESGMPKERFSAEFPKEGPSILRIQQVVRGDSAAYFCASSFSLAGDTQYFGPGTRLTVL.

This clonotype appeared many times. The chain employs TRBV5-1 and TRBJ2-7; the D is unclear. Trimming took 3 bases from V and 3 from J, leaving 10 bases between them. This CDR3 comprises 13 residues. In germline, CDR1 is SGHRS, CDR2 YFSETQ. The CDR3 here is CASSSDTFYEQYF. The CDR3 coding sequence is TGCGCCAGCAGCTCTGACACTTTCTACGAGCAGTACTTC.

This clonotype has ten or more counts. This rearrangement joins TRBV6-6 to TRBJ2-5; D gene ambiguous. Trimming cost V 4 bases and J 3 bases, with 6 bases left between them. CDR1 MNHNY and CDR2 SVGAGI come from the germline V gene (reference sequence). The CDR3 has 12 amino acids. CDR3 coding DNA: TGTGCCAGCAGTTCTTCCAAAGAGACCCAGTACTTC. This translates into CASSSSKETQYF.

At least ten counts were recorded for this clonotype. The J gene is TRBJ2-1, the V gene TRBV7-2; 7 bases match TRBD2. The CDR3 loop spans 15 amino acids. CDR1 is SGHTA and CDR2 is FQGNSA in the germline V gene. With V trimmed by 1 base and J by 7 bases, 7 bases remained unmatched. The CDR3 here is CASSLVVGRSNEQFF. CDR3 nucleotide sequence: TGTGCCAGCAGCTTAGTAGTCGGGAGGTCTAATGAGCAGTTCTTC.

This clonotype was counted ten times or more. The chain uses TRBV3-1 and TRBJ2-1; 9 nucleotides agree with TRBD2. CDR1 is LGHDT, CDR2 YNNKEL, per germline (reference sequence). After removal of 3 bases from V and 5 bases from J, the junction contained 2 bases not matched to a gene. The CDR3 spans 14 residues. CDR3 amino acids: CASSQGLANNEQFF. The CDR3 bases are TGTGCCAGCAGCCAGGGACTAGCAAACAATGAGCAGTTCTTC.

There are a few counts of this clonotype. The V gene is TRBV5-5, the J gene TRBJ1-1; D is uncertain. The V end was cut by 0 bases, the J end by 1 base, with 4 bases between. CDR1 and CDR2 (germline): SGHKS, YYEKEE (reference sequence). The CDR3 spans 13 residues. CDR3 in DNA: TGTGCCAGCAGCTTGGACCCGAACACTGAAGCTTTCTTT. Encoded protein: CASSLDPNTEAFF. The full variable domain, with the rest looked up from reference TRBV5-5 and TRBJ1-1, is DAGVTQSPTHLIKTRGQQVTLRCSPISGHKSVSWYQQVLGQGPQFIFQYYEKEERGRGNFPDRFSARQFPNYSSELNVNALLLGDSALYLCASSLDPNTEAFFGQGTRLTVV.

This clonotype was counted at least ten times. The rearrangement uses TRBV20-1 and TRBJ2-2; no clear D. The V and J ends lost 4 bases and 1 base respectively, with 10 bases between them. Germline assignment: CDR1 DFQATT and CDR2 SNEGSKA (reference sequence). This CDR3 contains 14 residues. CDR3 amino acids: CSAKLLGNTGELFF. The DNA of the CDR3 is TGCAGTGCTAAGCTATTGGGGAACACCGGGGAGCTGTTTTTT.

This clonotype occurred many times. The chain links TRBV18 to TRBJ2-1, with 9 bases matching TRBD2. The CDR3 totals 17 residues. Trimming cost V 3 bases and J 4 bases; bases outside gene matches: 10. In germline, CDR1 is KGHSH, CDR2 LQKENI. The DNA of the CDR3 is TGTGCCAGCTCACCGTTAACCGGGACTAGCCCATACAATGAGCAGTTCTTC. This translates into CASSPLTGTSPYNEQFF.

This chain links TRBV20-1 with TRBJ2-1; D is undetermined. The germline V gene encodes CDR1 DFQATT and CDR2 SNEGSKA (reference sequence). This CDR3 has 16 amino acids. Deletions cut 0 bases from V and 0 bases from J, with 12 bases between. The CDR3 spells CSARDSRLSSYNEQFF. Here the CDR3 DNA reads TGCAGTGCTAGAGATTCCCGACTTAGCTCCTACAATGAGCAGTTCTTC.